A single sample gave rise to the 4 T cell receptor beta chains below, sequenced in a study of T cell repertoires in cytomegalovirus infection. TCRdb fed the reads into MiXCR, producing one record per CDR3 protein. The sample consists of some 590,000 distinct CDR3 sequences, over 35% of them appearing once. Their antigens are not known. The sample in question was cultured PBMCs, obtained from culture after CMV antigen stimulation. The receptors come from a human donor in good health (CMV status not recorded). Some clones in this sample may be carry-over from other donors' samples.

This clonotype occurred a few times. V and J are TRBV11-2 and TRBJ2-3; either TRBD1 or TRBD2 may supply D (6 bases each). Per germline, CDR1 SGHAT and CDR2 FQNNGV. Trimming stripped 2 bases from V and 6 bases from J, with 12 bases between. The CDR3 totals 14 residues. CDR3 sequence (DNA): TGTGCCAGCAGCTTAAACGGGGGCCAGGATACGCAGTATTTT. This translates into CASSLNGGQDTQYF.

The table lists this clonotype with a few counts. The chain couples TRBV7-6 to TRBJ2-5; 8 bases are shared with TRBD2. Trimming took 1 base from V and 9 from J; bases not matched to a gene: 13. The germline gives CDR1 SGHVS, CDR2 FNYEAQ. CDR3 length equals 16 residues. For the CDR3, the DNA is TGTGCCAGCAGCTTAGTGGGTAGCGGGGCCCCGAAGGCCCAGTACTTC. As protein: CASSLVGSGAPKAQYF.

The rearrangement uses TRBV7-6 and TRBJ2-5; possibly TRBD2 for D (6 bases). The CDR3 consists of 19 residues. Germline assignment: CDR1 SGHVS and CDR2 FNYEAQ. V was clipped by 4 bases and J by 2 bases, with 26 bases between them. The CDR3 sequence: CASSSYVGRDLPLQETQYF. CDR3 nucleotides: TGTGCCAGCAGCTCTTATGTGGGCCGGGACTTACCTCTTCAAGAGACCCAGTACTTC.

The chain employs TRBV7-2 and TRBJ1-1, with 7 positions matching TRBD1. Losses at the gene ends were 7 bases for V and 4 bases for J; bases not matched to a gene: 9. The germline V gene has CDR1 SGHTA and CDR2 FQGNSA. There are 14 residues in the CDR3. The CDR3 DNA follows: TGTGCCAGCATCCCCGACCCAGGGGGCACTGAAGCTTTCTTT. This gives the protein CASIPDPGGTEAFF.